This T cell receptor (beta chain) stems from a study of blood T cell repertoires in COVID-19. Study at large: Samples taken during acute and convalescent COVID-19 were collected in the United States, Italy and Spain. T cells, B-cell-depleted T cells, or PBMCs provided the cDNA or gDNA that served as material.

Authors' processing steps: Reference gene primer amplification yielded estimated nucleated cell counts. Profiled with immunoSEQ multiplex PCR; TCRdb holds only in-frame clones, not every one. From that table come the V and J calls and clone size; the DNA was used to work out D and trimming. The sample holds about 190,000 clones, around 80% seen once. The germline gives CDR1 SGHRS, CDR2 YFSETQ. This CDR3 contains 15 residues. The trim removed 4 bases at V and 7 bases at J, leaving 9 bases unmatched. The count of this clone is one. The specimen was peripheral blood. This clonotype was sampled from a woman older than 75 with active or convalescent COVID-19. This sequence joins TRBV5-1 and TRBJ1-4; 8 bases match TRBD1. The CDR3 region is CASSPEGQGSEKLFF. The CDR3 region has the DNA TGCGCCAGCAGCCCTGAAGGACAGGGAAGTGAAAAACTGTTTTTT. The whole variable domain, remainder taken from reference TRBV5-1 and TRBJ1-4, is KAGVTQTPRYLIKTRGQQVTLSCSPISGHRSVSWYQQTPGQGLQFLFEYFSETQRNKGNFPGRFSGRQFSNSRSEMNVSTLELGDSALYLCASSPEGQGSEKLFFGSGTQLSVL.